Below, 3 T cell receptor beta chains from the same sample are listed, as sequenced in a study of T cells after yellow fever vaccination. A single record per CDR3 protein comes from TCRdb applying MiXCR to the 5' RACE reads. The sample contains about 370,000 distinct CDR3 sequences, 11% of which appear only once. Material: PBMCs, obtained on the day of the first yellow fever vaccination. Receptors originate from a man aged 18-30 years who received the YFV17D yellow fever vaccine.

This clonotype occurred many times. V and J are TRBV10-3 and TRBJ2-3; the D is unclear. The V and J ends lost 8 bases and 2 bases respectively, with 11 bases between them. The CDR3 sequence is 13 residues long. Looked up from germline, CDR1 is ENHRY and CDR2 is SYGVKD. The CDR3 DNA is TGTGCCATCGCTGGGGATCACACAGATACGCAGTATTTT. Translated, it gives CAIAGDHTDTQYF.

This rearrangement joins TRBV20-1 to TRBJ2-4; no definite D call. This CDR3 spans 13 amino acids. Trimming removed 1 base at V and 8 bases at J, with 12 bases between. Germline V gene lookup returns CDR1 DFQATT and CDR2 SNEGSKA (reference sequence). The CDR3 nucleotides read TGCAGTGCTAGAGCCACAACCTGGGACATTCAGTACTTC. It specifies CSARATTWDIQYF.

V gene TRBV19 combines with J gene TRBJ2-3; TRBD2 matches at 8 bases. Trimming at V came to 6 bases and at J to 5 bases, leaving 10 bases not matched to a gene. This CDR3 has 15 residues. Germline assignment: CDR1 LNHDA and CDR2 SQIVND (reference sequence). Here the CDR3 DNA reads TGTGCCAGTAGACACCTCGAGCGGGGGAGAGATACGCAGTATTTT. It encodes CASRHLERGRDTQYF.